What follows are 22 T cell receptor delta chains derived from one specimen sequenced in a study of gamma-delta chains in newborns, infants, children (dated by TCRdb to about 2019). Sequencing relied on an Illumina MiSeq. TCRdb called clones afresh from the public reads with CATT; identical DNA rows were later merged. For this sample the table gives some 4,000 delta-chain clones, of which approximately 3% were detected only once. Clones ranked in the top ten supply 10% to 15% of the sample. The specimen sequenced was blood. The source of these receptors is a child who was a newborn, infant or young child, either healthy, febrile or measles-vaccinated (not recorded which).

The table lists this clone with many counts. The chain recombines TRDV2 with TRDJ3; 12 bases map to TRDD3. The CDR3 runs 20 residues. Trimming took 3 bases from V and 0 from J; bases not matched to a gene: 8. Looked up from germline, CDR1 is GEAIGNYY and CDR2 is EKD. The CDR3, as DNA: TGTGCCTGTGACCTCGTACTGGGGGATACAAGCTCCTGGGACACCCGACAGATGTTTTTC. Residues: CACDLVLGDTSSWDTRQMFF.

To note about this clone: The protein TCRdb lists belongs to a much larger clone and differs from this DNA's translation at residue 9, which points to a read error; the protein shown is made from the DNA. V usage is TRDV2 and J usage is TRDJ2; no firm D call. CDR1 is GEAIGNYY and CDR2 is EKD in the germline V gene. The CDR3 covers 14 residues. In DNA, the CDR3 is TGTGCCTGTGACACATGGTCTTTGATAGCACAACTCTTCTTT. It is translated as CACDTWSLIAQLFF.

On this clone: A much larger clonotype is one base distant, so this may be a read error. CDR3 nucleotides: TGTGCCTGTGACACCGTAGGACTGGGGGGTACCCCTCCTTTGACAGCACAACTCTTCTTT. It codes for CACDTVGLGGTPPLTAQLFF. The rearrangement joins TRDV2 to TRDJ2; 8 nucleotides line up with TRDD3. Germline lookup yields CDR1 GEAIGNYY and CDR2 EKD. The CDR3 covers 20 residues. V shed 0 bases and J 0 bases; nucleotides not matched to a gene: 14.

For this clone: A much larger clone is a single base away; this may be a read error. The gene calls are TRDV2 and TRDJ3; D may be TRDD3 (5 bases). The CDR3 contains 19 residues. Per germline, CDR1 GEAIGNYY and CDR2 EKD. V lost 0 bases, J lost 1 base, and 15 bases lay in between. CDR3 in amino acids: CACDTVGGSPSWDTRQMFF. The CDR3, as DNA: TGTGCCTGTGACACCGTCGGGGGGTCCCCTTCCTGGGACACCCGACAGATGTTTTTC.

This clone qualifies as medium-sized (0.01 to 0.1%). This sequence joins TRDV2 and TRDJ3, with D maybe TRDD3 (6 bases). V was cut by 0 bases and J by 0 bases, with 11 bases left in between. This CDR3 region has 18 residues. In germline, CDR1 is GEAIGNYY, CDR2 EKD. The CDR3 region is CACDTAGVSSWDTRQMFF. As DNA, the CDR3 is TGTGCCTGTGACACCGCTGGGGTGAGCTCCTGGGACACCCGACAGATGTTTTTC.

In this sample, this clone is medium-sized. The J gene is TRDJ3, the V gene TRDV2; 8 nucleotides line up with TRDD3. With 0 bases clipped from V and 0 bases from J, the junction kept 9 bases outside the gene matches. Germline V lookup: CDR1 GEAIGNYY, CDR2 EKD. CDR3 length: 20 residues. The DNA of the CDR3 is TGTGCCTGTGACACCGGAGGCTGGGGGACCCGCTCCTGGGACACCCGACAGATGTTTTTC. It translates to CACDTGGWGTRSWDTRQMFF.

This clone is deemed medium-sized. Other DNA sequences in this sample translate to the same CDR3. The chain joins TRDV2 to TRDJ3; tentative D call: TRDD3 (6 bases). V was clipped by 2 bases and J by 0 bases, with 16 bases between them. The germline CDR1 and CDR2 sequences are GEAIGNYY and EKD. This CDR3 has 19 amino acids. The CDR3 protein is CACDSPGYRSSWDTRQMFF. The CDR3 nucleotides are TGTGCCTGTGACAGTCCCGGATACCGGAGCTCCTGGGACACCCGACAGATGTTTTTC.

This clone has only a few counts. This likely came from a read error, as a far larger clone is one base away. Within the sample, other DNA sequences also encode this same CDR3. J is TRDJ3 and V is TRDV2, with TRDD3 matching over 9 bases. Germline-derived CDR1 and CDR2 are GEAIGNYY and EKD. This CDR3 has 19 amino acids. As DNA, the CDR3 is TGTGCCTGTGACACCGTACTGGGGGACGCCTCCTGGGACACCCGGCAGATGTTTTTC. Protein: CACDTVLGDASWDTRQMFF.

With respect to this clone: This clone may be a read error of a much larger clone one base away. This sequence joins TRDV2 and TRDJ3; the match to TRDD3 covers 13 bases. CDR3 length: 21 amino acids. CDR1 and CDR2 from the germline V gene are GEAIGNYY and EKD. CDR3 sequence reads: CACDSVLGDTSGSCDTRQMFF. The CDR3 coding sequence is TGTGCCTGTGACTCCGTACTGGGGGATACGTCCGGCTCCTGTGACACCCGACAGATGTTTTTC.

This clone was seen a handful of times. A read error is the likely source, as a far larger clone sits one nucleotide away. The chain recombines TRDV2 with TRDJ3; 13 bases map to TRDD3. CDR1 GEAIGNYY and CDR2 EKD come from the germline V gene. The CDR3 extends over 19 amino acids. The CDR3 is CACDKYWGIRSWDTRQMIF. In DNA form, the CDR3 reads TGTGCCTGTGACAAGTACTGGGGGATACGCTCCTGGGACACCCGACAGATGATTTTC.

This clone qualifies as medium-sized. Within the sample, other DNA sequences also encode this same CDR3. The chain is built from TRDV1 and TRDJ1, with D possibly TRDD3 on 6 matching bases. Germline V CDR1 and CDR2: TSWWSYY, QGS. This CDR3 contains 18 residues. V was shortened by 3 bases and J by 0 bases, with 20 bases between the two germline ends. The CDR3 nucleotides read TGTGCTCTTGGGGATTGTTTGACTGGGATCCAGTACACCGATAAACTCATCTTT. Its protein is CALGDCLTGIQYTDKLIF.

By share, this clone ranks as medium-sized (0.01 to 0.1%). Other DNA sequences from this sample encode an identical CDR3 as well. The rearrangement links TRDV2 to TRDJ3; 13 bases map to TRDD3. Losses at the gene ends were 0 bases for V and 0 bases for J; bases not matched to a gene: 7. Germline CDR1 and CDR2: GEAIGNYY and EKD. The CDR3 is 21 residues long. The CDR3 loop is CACDTVLGDTLVSWDTRQMFF. CDR3 nucleotides: TGTGCCTGTGACACCGTACTGGGGGATACGCTGGTCTCCTGGGACACCCGACAGATGTTTTTC.

This clone was observed a few times. A far larger clone is only one base removed, so a read error is likely. The sample contains more than one DNA sequence encoding this CDR3. J is TRDJ1 and V is TRDV2, with D perhaps matching TRDD3 (6 bases). CDR1 and CDR2 from the germline V gene are GEAIGNYY and EKD. This CDR3 spans 13 amino acids. CDR3 in amino acids: CACDLLGSDKLIF. DNA for the CDR3: TGTGCCTGTGACCTCCTGGGGTCCGATAAACTCATTTTT.

In its sample, this clone was seen a few times. TCRdb's entry gives the protein of a much larger clone, which mismatches this DNA's translation at residue 12, likely from a read error; the protein reported here is translated from the DNA. CDR3 region: CALGEPGLPGLPQLFF. The CDR3 DNA is TGTGCTCTTGGGGAACCCGGCCTTCCCGGTCTCCCACAACTCTTCTTT. The rearrangement links TRDV1 to TRDJ2; D is possibly TRDD2 (6 bases). This CDR3 comprises 16 residues. Germline CDR1 is TSWWSYY and CDR2 is QGS. Trimming left V 1 base short and J 9 bases short, with 18 bases between.

This clone has more than one count but fewer than ten. A read error may explain this, as a much larger clone is one base away. Other DNA sequences in the same sample also yield this CDR3. This chain connects TRDV2 to TRDJ3; tentative D call: TRDD3 (5 bases). Per the germline V gene, CDR1 is GEAIGNYY and CDR2 is EKD. Trimming stripped 3 bases from V and 0 bases from J, with 26 bases between. This CDR3 comprises 22 residues. The CDR3 sequence: CACDPIRQGDTRNSWDTRQMFF. CDR3 sequence (DNA): TGTGCCTGTGACCCTATTCGTCAAGGGGACACGAGAAACTCCTGGGACACCCGACAGATGTTTTTC.

This clone was detected only a few times. This may be a read error: a much more frequent sequence differs by one nucleotide. Distinct nucleotide sequences in the sample also encode this CDR3. The rearrangement links TRDV2 to TRDJ3; the D gene is possibly TRDD3 (5 bases). The germline V gene has CDR1 GEAIGNYY and CDR2 EKD. The CDR3 has 19 amino acids. The CDR3, as DNA: TGTGCCTGCGACACCGCCGGGGGGTCCCCTTCCTGGGACACCCGACAGATGTTTTTC. This translates into CACDTAGGSPSWDTRQMFF.

Note on this clone: The protein in TCRdb stems from a much larger clone and differs at residue 3 from this DNA's translation, likely a read error; here the protein is translated from the DNA. The chain recombines TRDV2 with TRDJ3; D not resolved. There are 20 residues in the CDR3. Germline assignment: CDR1 GEAIGNYY and CDR2 EKD. The CDR3 sequence: CAWDTVEIRLGSWDTRQMFF. CDR3 DNA: TGTGCCTGGGACACCGTAGAGATCCGCTTGGGCTCCTGGGACACCCGACAGATGTTTTTC.

This clone is classed as medium-sized (0.01 to 0.1%). Other DNA variants within this sample encode the same CDR3. This chain joins TRDV2 and TRDJ2; 9 positions agree with TRDD3. The ends lost 3 bases at V and 0 bases at J; junction bases unmatched: 7. Germline V gene lookup returns CDR1 GEAIGNYY and CDR2 EKD. The CDR3 has 17 residues. The CDR3 sequence is CACDAILGEALTAQLFF. The CDR3 nucleotides read TGTGCCTGTGACGCCATACTGGGGGAAGCTTTGACAGCACAACTCTTCTTT.

This clone turned up a few times. A single base separates this from a much larger clone, so it may be a read error. The sample holds other DNA sequences that translate to the same CDR3. V and J are TRDV2 and TRDJ3; 10 bases align to TRDD3. The germline V gene encodes CDR1 GEAIGNYY and CDR2 EKD. The CDR3 has 20 residues. CDR3 loop: CACDTVVWGDTPWDTRQMFF. CDR3 DNA: TGTGCCTGTGACACCGTCGTTTGGGGGGATACGCCCTGGGACACCCGTCAGATGTTTTTC.

On this clone itself: A clone one base away is much larger, so this may be a read error. V gene TRDV2 combines with J gene TRDJ3, with a tentative D call TRDD3 (6 bases). From germline, CDR1 is GEAIGNYY and CDR2 EKD. This CDR3 contains 19 residues. V gave up 0 bases and J gave up 0 bases, with 14 bases separating them. In DNA, the CDR3 is TGTGCCTGTGACACCGTACTGGGTCATATCTCCTGGGACACCCGACAGATGTTTTTC. Translated, it gives CACDTVLGHISWDTRQMFF.

Note on this clone: One base away lies a much larger clone, so this may be a sequencing read error. The chain recombines TRDV2 with TRDJ3; 9 bases map to TRDD3. Germline values: CDR1 GEAIGNYY, CDR2 EKD. There are 22 residues in the CDR3. J lost 0 bases, V lost 0 bases, and 14 bases had no gene match. CDR3 residues: CACDTVRGIPPPGSWDTRQMFF. The CDR3 region has the DNA TGTGCCTGTGACACCGTTCGGGGGATACCCCCCCCCGGCTCCTGGGACACCCGACAGATGTTTTTC.

This clone has only a few counts. TCRdb's protein, taken from a much larger clone, differs from this DNA's translation at residue 7, likely owing to a read error; the protein displayed comes from the DNA. The J gene is TRDJ2, the V gene TRDV2, with 10 bases aligning to TRDD3. The germline gives CDR1 GEAIGNYY, CDR2 EKD. This CDR3 has 17 amino acids. V shed 0 bases and J 6 bases; nucleotides not matched to a gene: 9. CDR3: CACDTVGTGGYAAQLFF. In DNA form, the CDR3 reads TGTGCCTGTGACACCGTAGGGACCGGGGGATACGCAGCACAACTCTTCTTT.